This T cell receptor (beta chain) was recovered during a study of shared clonotypes between healthy human individuals (TCRdb year 2020). About the investigation overall: The cohort included three men and a couple of women between 18 and 49 years of age. Blood TCR repertoires of roughly five healthy adults were deeply sequenced to estimate repertoire size and the extent of clonotype sharing between individuals. To increase sequencing depth and limit assay-specific biases, TCR repertoire library preparation and sequencing were carried out by different laboratories using diverse techniques. For each donor, CD4 naive and CD4 memory were each given three plates, CD8 naive was given two plates, and CD8 memory was given one plate. Each donor's leukapheresis produced roughly between about 0.8 and 10 billion PBMCs.

V sheds 2 bases and J sheds 5 bases, leaving 10 bases between their ends. The CDR3 starts with the cysteine, ends with the phenylalanine, and has 13 residues. Only the CDR3 DNA is retained, 39 bases long and in frame from the first base. From the germline V gene, CDR1 is SGHTA and CDR2 is FQGNSA. To note about this clone: Its antigen is not yet known. No base quality values were provided; no much bigger clone lies one nucleotide off.

Using the deep immunoSEQ assay, multiplex PCR amplified TCR CDR3 regions from genomic DNA. Genomic DNA extracted from each cell subset was distributed evenly over all wells of several immunoSEQ 96-well plates, and each plate served as one replicate. For sorted subsets, approximately 0.2 ug of genomic DNA, equivalent to roughly 30,000 T cell genomes, went into each replicate PCR. The purified libraries were quantified using a Qubit 3.0 fluorometer, sized with a Bioanalyzer 2100, and then quantified again using the KAPA Library Quantification kit. A separate single-read 150-cycle Illumina NextSeq 550 flow cell was used to sequence each immunoSEQ 96-well plate. The study's processing was this. Because only junctional sequences without quality scores were contained in the immunoSEQ output, filtering matching that applied to full-length reads could not be performed. To assign V/J genes and CDR3, sequences were annotated using PyIR, a Python wrapper for IgBLAST v1.9, with IMGT germline references. Any read was removed if the V/J assignment was weak (E-value above 1e-6), the CDR3 was missing, or the read contained stop codons, out-of-frame junctions, or ambiguous translated residues. V3J clonotypes were defined as sequences sharing an identical inferred V gene, J gene, and CDR3 amino acid sequence. The percentage overlap between two repertoires was calculated by dividing the number of shared unique clonotypes by the size of the smaller repertoire. Three approaches were used to assess repertoire richness: RTK rarefaction, the Chao1 estimator, and Recon v2.1 estimates of unobserved clonotypes. For all TCRbeta clonotypes obtained by the gDNA method from a few donors, generation probabilities were computed with OLGA. In its TCRdb copy, this immuneACCESS table keeps in-frame sequences only and misses some clones. Where compared with another copy, unresolved V genes explain less than half of these, and the others have no known cause. V and J calls and clone size follow that table, whereas D and trimming were derived from the DNA. The sample includes about 2,200,000 clones, with more than 85% observed a single time. The top ten hold around 1.7% of the sample.

CD8 naive samples were obtained by positive selection for CCR7 among CD45RO-negative cells, yielding a CD45RA+CCR7+ population from which TemRA cells were excluded. The donors were healthy, HIV-negative adults with no recently reported acute infections or vaccinations. All donors were Caucasian adults living in Nashville, Tennessee, USA. Blood was obtained by leukapheresis, after which PBMCs were separated by Ficoll-Histopaque density gradient centrifugation and cryopreserved in liquid nitrogen vapor phase. Purity and quantity of every magnetically sorted T cell population were checked by analytical flow cytometry. Genomic DNA was isolated from each sorted fraction and quantified by UV absorbance on a Nanodrop 2000c. Summary of the overall study and its limitations: Larger estimated clonotype richness was generally found for naive subsets than for memory subsets. Sampling was limited to blood, and TCR repertoires in tissue likely differ from TCR repertoires in blood. When a handful of donors were compared, the shared fraction of clonotypes was 5% to 6.5% for naive CD4, more than 3% for naive CD8, 2% to 2.5% for memory CD4, and under 0.5% for memory CD8. Because the study included only a small number of donors, the genetic and exposure-history diversity represented was limited. Higher generation probabilities were observed for clonotypes shared by all four sorted-subset donors than for non-shared clonotypes. Rarefaction of sorted-subset datasets indicated incomplete sequencing despite the large sequencing depth. Based on pairwise subsampling, the degree of clonotype sharing among donors was expected to be affected by sequencing depth.

The receptor was isolated from a man between 18 and 35 years old in good health. Some clones in this sample may be carry-over from other donors' samples. The sequence is built from TRBV7-2 and TRBJ2-7; no D gene can be assigned with confidence. Material: naive CD8+ T cells from PBMCs. The cell subset or site label of this sample denotes: CD45RA+CCR7+. The nucleotide sequence reads as follows: TGTGCCAGCAGCTTATCCGTTGTCCACGAGCAGTACTTC. This is translated as CASSLSVVHEQYF.